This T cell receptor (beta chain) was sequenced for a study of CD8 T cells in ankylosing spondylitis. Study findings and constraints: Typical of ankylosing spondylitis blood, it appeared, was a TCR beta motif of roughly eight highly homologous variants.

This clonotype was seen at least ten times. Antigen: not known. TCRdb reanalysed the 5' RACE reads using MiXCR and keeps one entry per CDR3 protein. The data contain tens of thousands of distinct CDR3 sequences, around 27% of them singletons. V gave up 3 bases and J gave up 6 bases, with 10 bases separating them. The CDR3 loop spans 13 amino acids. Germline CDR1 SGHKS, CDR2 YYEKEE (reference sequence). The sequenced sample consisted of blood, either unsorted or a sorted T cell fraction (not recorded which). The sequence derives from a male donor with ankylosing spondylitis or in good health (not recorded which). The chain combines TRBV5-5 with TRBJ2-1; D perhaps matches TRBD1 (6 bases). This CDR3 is CASSSAGVNEQFF. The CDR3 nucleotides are TGTGCCAGCAGCTCGGCAGGGGTCAATGAGCAGTTCTTC. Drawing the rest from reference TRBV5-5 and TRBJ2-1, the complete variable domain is DAGVTQSPTHLIKTRGQQVTLRCSPISGHKSVSWYQQVLGQGPQFIFQYYEKEERGRGNFPDRFSARQFPNYSSELNVNALLLGDSALYLCASSSAGVNEQFFGPGTRLTVL.